This T cell receptor (beta chain) emerged from a study of T-cell reconstitution after alpha-beta-depleted transplantation in children. General study points: TCRbeta diversity was high at day 60 in some patients (a result of surviving recipient T cells and thymic progenitors). It was newly produced T cells that mostly accounted for T-cell counts and diversity one year after transplant. As was reported, about two months after transplant, alpha-beta T cells came from several hundred expanded graft clones.

In this sample, this clonotype turned up a few times. Its antigen is not identified. A TCRbeta library incorporating unique molecular identifiers was prepared. Each CDR3 protein is one row after TCRdb ran MiXCR on the PCR reads. The repertoire includes some 300,000 distinct CDR3 sequences, roughly 7.8% of them detected once, and about 9.3% sits in the top ten. Germline V gives CDR1 DFQATT, CDR2 SNEGSKA (reference sequence). The CDR3 has 13 amino acids. V shed 5 bases and J 10 bases; nucleotides not matched to a gene: 8. The material sequenced was peripheral blood, taken 360 days after TCRalphabeta/CD19-depleted stem cell transplant. The rearrangement joins TRBV20-1 to TRBJ1-3; 10 bases are shared with TRBD1. This receptor was identified in a female patient between 2 and 15 years old who had a stem cell transplant for Fanconi anemia, so the T cells may come from the graft donor. CDR3 bases: TGCAGTGCTCGGCCGGGACAGGGGTTGACCATATATTTT. This codes for CSARPGQGLTIYF.